The next 11 T cell receptor beta chains were all read from a single sample in a study of CD8 T cells in Susac syndrome (dated by TCRdb to between 2018 and 2020). Library prep was done by the immunoSEQ multiplex PCR assay. RNA was extracted with the RNeasy kit and 0.5 to 1 ug was reverse transcribed using random hexamers. TCRdb reanalyzed the raw reads on its own, using fastp at Q25 for trimming and MiXCR for clone calling, and kept in-frame beta chains. Each CDR3 protein appears once, grouped with its most common genes and DNA. The sample table lists 150,000 to 200,000 distinct CDR3 sequences, 90% to 95% of them with a count of one. Under 0.095% of the sample belongs to the ten largest clones. The specimen was CD4+ T cells from PBMCs. The receptors shown here come from a human donor with multiple sclerosis.

CDR3 sequence reads: CASSVVDYGYTF. The DNA of the CDR3 is TGTGCCAGCAGCGTAGTTGACTATGGCTACACCTTC. The chain uses TRBV9 and TRBJ1-2; no definite D call. Germline loops: CDR1 SGDLS, CDR2 YYNGEE. Trimming pared 0 bases from V and 3 bases from J, leaving 3 bases between. This CDR3 is 12 amino acids long.

V usage is TRBV30 and J usage is TRBJ2-7; the D gene is possibly TRBD1 (7 bases). Trimming left V 0 bases short and J 5 bases short, with 11 bases between. The CDR3 spans 13 residues. CDR1 is GTSNPN and CDR2 is SVGIG in the germline V gene (reference sequence). The CDR3 nucleotides read TGTGCCTGGAGTGTGGGCAGGGGGGACGAGCAGTACTTC. This codes for CAWSVGRGDEQYF.

This clonotype is a singleton in its sample. The rearrangement joins TRBV15 to TRBJ1-1; D not resolved. Germline V lookup: CDR1 LNHNV, CDR2 YYDKDF (reference sequence). This CDR3 is built from 13 residues. The V end lost 5 bases, the J end lost 0 bases, and 7 bases lay between the germline ends. The CDR3 nucleotides are TGTGCCACCAGCGAGTACATGAACACTGAAGCTTTCTTT. It translates to CATSEYMNTEAFF.

The J gene is TRBJ2-5, the V gene TRBV14; TRBD2 is a possible D gene (5 bases). V lost 4 bases, J lost 4 bases, and 10 bases lay in between. CDR1 SGHDN and CDR2 FVKESK come from the germline V gene. There are 13 residues in the CDR3. The CDR3 DNA reads as TGTGCCAGCAGCCTGGGAGCTGGAGAGACCCAGTACTTC. Translated: CASSLGAGETQYF.

The rearrangement links TRBV7-8 to TRBJ2-5; 7 bases line up with TRBD1. Per germline, CDR1 SGHVS and CDR2 FQNEAQ. The CDR3 runs 16 residues. J gave up 0 bases and V 4 bases, and 8 bases lay outside the gene matches. The CDR3 DNA reads as TGTGCCAGCAGCTCCCGAAGGGACAGCTACCAAGAGACCCAGTACTTC. Its translation is CASSSRRDSYQETQYF.

The V and J genes are TRBV7-9 and TRBJ1-1; D possibly corresponds to TRBD1 (5 bases). Germline assignment: CDR1 SEHNR and CDR2 FQNEAQ (reference sequence). The length of the CDR3 is 13 residues. V was clipped by 0 bases and J by 11 bases, with 13 bases between them. CDR3 in DNA: TGTGCCAGCAGCTTAGCAGGTGGGGCTGGTGCTTTCTTT. Translation gives CASSLAGGAGAFF.

The chain recombines TRBV9 with TRBJ2-2; TRBD1 is a possible D gene (6 bases). Germline CDR1 is SGDLS and CDR2 is YYNGEE. The CDR3 covers 16 residues. V lost 2 bases and J 2 bases, leaving 13 bases between the germline ends. For the CDR3, the DNA is TGTGCCAGCAGCGTTTCAGGGGTTGGCAACACCGGGGAGCTGTTTTTT. Its protein is CASSVSGVGNTGELFF.

The rearrangement joins TRBV10-3 to TRBJ2-1; either TRBD1 or TRBD2 may fit D (6 bases each). V was shortened by 6 bases and J by 9 bases, with 15 bases between the two germline ends. CDR1 is ENHRY and CDR2 is SYGVKD in the germline V gene. The CDR3 covers 13 residues. CDR3 sequence (DNA): TGTGCCATCAGCAACCCGGGGGCGATTGAGCAGTTCTTC. Its protein product is CAISNPGAIEQFF.

The gene calls are TRBV24-1 and TRBJ2-3; the match to TRBD1 covers 8 bases. CDR1 is KGHDR, CDR2 SFDVKD, per germline. This CDR3 comprises 16 residues. The V gene end was trimmed by 7 bases and the J gene end by 1 base; junction bases not matched to a gene: 9. This CDR3 reads CATSSRAGQGTDTQYF. The CDR3 bases are TGTGCCACCAGCTCGAGGGCGGGACAGGGCACAGATACGCAGTATTTT.

The V gene is TRBV9, the J gene TRBJ1-1; no definite D call. This CDR3 spans 14 amino acids. Germline CDR1 is SGDLS and CDR2 is YYNGEE. V shed 4 bases and J shed 3 bases, with 13 bases lying between them. The CDR3 region has the DNA TGTGCCAGCAGCATTCAGGCGACCTACACTGAAGCTTTCTTT. This encodes CASSIQATYTEAFF.

The gene calls are TRBV3-1 and TRBJ2-2, with D unclear. CDR1 LGHDT and CDR2 YNNKEL come from the germline V gene (reference sequence). The V end was cut by 0 bases, the J end by 9 bases, with 11 bases between. The CDR3 is 14 residues long. The CDR3 DNA sequence: TGTGCCAGCAGCCAAGATCAATTGGTCCGGGAGCTGTTTTTT. Protein sequence: CASSQDQLVRELFF.